This TCR beta chain was retrieved from a study of Tregs in tolerant kidney transplant recipients. Using immunoSEQ multiplex PCR, the repertoire was profiled, and TCRdb retains in-frame clones only, with some absent. The table shows 70,000 to 95,000 clones, with 85% to 95% occurring only once. The V end was cut by 6 bases, the J end by 0 bases, with 6 bases between. CDR3 size: 14 residues. Germline values: CDR1 MNHNS, CDR2 SASEGT. Before regulatory T cell sorting, thawed PBMCs rested overnight at 37°C in about 210 IU/ml IL-2. The receptor was derived from a human donor who received a combined kidney and bone marrow transplant. The sample here was Tregs from blood, taken before the transplant. This chain connects TRBV6-1 to TRBJ2-6, with D unclear. CDR3 in DNA: TGTGCCAGCAGGCATAGCTCTGGGGCCAACGTCCTGACTTTC. Residues: CASRHSSGANVLTF.